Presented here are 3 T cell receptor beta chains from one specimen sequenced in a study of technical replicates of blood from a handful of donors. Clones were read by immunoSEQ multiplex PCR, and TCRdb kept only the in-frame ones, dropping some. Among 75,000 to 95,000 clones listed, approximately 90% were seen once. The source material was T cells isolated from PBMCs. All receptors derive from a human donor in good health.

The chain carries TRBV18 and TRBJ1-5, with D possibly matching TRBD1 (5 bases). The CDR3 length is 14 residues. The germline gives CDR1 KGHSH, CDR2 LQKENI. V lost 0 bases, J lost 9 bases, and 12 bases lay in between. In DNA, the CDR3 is TGTGCCAGCTCACCACCGGTGGGGCTAGGGCCCCAGCATTTT. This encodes CASSPPVGLGPQHF.

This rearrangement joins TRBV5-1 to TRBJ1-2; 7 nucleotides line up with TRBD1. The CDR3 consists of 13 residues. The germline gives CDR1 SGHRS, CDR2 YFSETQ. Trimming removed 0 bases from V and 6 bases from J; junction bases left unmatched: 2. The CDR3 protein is CASSLGTGDGYTF. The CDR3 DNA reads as TGCGCCAGCAGCTTGGGTACAGGGGATGGCTACACCTTC.

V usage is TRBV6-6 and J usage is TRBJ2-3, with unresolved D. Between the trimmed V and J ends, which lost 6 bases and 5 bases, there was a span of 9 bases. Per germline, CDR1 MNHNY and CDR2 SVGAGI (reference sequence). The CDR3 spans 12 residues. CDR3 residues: CASSSGVDTQYF. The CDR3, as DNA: TGTGCCAGCAGCTCGGGTGTAGATACGCAGTATTTT.